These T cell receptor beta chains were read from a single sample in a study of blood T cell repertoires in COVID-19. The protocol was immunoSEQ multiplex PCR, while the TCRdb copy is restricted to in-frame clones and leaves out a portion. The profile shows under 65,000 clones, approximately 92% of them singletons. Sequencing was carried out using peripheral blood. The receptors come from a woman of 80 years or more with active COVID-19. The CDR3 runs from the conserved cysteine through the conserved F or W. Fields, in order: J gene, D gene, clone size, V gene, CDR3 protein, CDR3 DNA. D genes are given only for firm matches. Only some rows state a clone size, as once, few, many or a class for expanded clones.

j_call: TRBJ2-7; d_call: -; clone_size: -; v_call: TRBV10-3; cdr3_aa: CAISEDSSYEQYF; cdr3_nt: TGTGCCATCAGTGAAGACAGTTCCTACGAGCAGTACTTC
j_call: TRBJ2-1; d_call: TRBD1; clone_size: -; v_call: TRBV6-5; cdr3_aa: CASRTGQGTFF; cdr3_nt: TGTGCCAGCAGGACCGGACAGGGTACATTCTTC
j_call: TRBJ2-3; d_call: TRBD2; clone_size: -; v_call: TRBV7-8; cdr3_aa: CASSLSTSGATDTQYF; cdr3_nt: TGTGCCAGCAGCCTATCAACGAGCGGGGCGACAGATACGCAGTATTTT
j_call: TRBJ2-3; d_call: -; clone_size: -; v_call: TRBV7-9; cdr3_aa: CASSRTTLSADTQYF; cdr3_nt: TGTGCCAGCAGCCGTACAACCCTAAGCGCAGATACGCAGTATTTT
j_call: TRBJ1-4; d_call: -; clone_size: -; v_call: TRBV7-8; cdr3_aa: CASSLEPGGEKLFF; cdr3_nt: TGTGCCAGCAGCTTAGAACCGGGGGGAGAAAAACTGTTTTTT
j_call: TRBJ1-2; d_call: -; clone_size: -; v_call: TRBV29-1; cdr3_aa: CSEGNGYTF; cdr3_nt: TGCAGTGAGGGAAATGGCTACACCTTC
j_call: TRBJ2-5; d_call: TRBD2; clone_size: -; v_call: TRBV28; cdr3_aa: CASSYGLAGGAEAQYF; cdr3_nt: TGTGCCAGCAGTTATGGACTAGCGGGGGGGGCTGAAGCCCAGTACTTC
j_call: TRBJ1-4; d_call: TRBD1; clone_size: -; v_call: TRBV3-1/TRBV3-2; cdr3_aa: CASSQVILGTGSEKLFF; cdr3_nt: TGTGCCAGCAGCCAAGTCATTTTGGGGACAGGTAGTGAAAAACTGTTTTTT
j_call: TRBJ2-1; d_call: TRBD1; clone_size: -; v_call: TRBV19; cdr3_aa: CASNRQGIYNEQFF; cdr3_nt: TGTGCCAGTAACAGACAGGGAATCTACAATGAGCAGTTCTTC
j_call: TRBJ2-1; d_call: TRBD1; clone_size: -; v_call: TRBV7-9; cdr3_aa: CASSPDRGSYNEQFF; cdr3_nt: TGTGCCAGCAGCCCCGACAGGGGTTCCTACAATGAGCAGTTCTTC
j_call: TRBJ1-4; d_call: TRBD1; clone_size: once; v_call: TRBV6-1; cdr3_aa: CASSDGGQGEEKLFF; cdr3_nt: TGTGCCAGCAGTGACGGAGGACAGGGTGAGGAAAAACTGTTTTTT
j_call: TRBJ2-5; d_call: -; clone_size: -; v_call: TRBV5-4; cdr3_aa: CASSPGIETQYF; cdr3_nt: TGTGCCAGCAGCCCCGGGATCGAGACCCAGTACTTC
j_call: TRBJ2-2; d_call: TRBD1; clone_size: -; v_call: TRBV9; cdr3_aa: CASNRDRANGELFF; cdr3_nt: TGTGCCAGCAACCGGGACAGGGCGAACGGGGAGCTGTTTTTT
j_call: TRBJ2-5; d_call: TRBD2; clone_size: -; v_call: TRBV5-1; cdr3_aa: CASSLVLAGGQETQYF; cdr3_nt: TGCGCCAGCAGCTTGGTGCTAGCGGGGGGTCAAGAGACCCAGTACTTC
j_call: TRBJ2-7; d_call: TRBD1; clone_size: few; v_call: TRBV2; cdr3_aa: CASSAETGEYEQYF; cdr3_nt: TGTGCCAGCAGTGCTGAGACAGGGGAGTACGAGCAGTACTTC
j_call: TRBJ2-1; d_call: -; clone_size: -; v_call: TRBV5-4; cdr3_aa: CASSLVGNLYNEQFF; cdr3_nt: TGTGCCAGCAGCTTGGTGGGCAACCTATACAATGAGCAGTTCTTC
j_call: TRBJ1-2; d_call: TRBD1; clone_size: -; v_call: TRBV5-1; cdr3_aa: CASSMTGSNYGYTF; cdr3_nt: TGCGCCAGCAGCATGACAGGGTCGAACTATGGCTACACCTTC
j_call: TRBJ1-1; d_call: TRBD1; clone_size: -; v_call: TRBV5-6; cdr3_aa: CASSLGNRGTEAFF; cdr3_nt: TGTGCCAGCAGCCTCGGGAACAGGGGTACTGAGGCTTTCTTT
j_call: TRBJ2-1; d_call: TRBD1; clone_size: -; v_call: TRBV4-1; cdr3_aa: CASSYTGGNSYNEQFF; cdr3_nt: TGCGCCAGCAGCTACACAGGGGGAAACTCCTACAATGAGCAGTTCTTC
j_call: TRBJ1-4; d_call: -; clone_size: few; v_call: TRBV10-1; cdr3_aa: CASSESRAGELFF; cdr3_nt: TGCGCCAGCAGTGAGTCGCGGGCCGGGGAACTGTTTTTT
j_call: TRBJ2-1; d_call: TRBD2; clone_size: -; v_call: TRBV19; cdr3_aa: CASSIGDGGSREQFF; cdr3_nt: TGTGCCAGTAGTATAGGGGACGGGGGGTCCCGTGAGCAGTTCTTC
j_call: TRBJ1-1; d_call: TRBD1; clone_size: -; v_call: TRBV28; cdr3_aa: CASSSPDRENTEAFF; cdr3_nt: TGTGCCAGCAGTTCGCCGGACAGGGAGAACACTGAAGCTTTCTTT
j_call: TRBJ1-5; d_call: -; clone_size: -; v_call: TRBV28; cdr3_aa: CASRSGGQPQHF; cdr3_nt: TGTGCCAGCAGATCAGGTGGGCAGCCCCAGCATTTT
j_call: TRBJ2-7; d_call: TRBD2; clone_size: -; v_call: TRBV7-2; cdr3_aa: CASSASGLGIGEQYF; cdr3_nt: TGTGCCAGCAGCGCGTCGGGACTAGGGATTGGCGAGCAGTACTTC
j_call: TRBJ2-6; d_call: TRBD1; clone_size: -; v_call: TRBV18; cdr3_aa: CASSPPKTGGSGANVLTF; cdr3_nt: TGTGCCAGCTCACCACCAAAGACAGGGGGCTCTGGGGCCAACGTCCTGACTTTC
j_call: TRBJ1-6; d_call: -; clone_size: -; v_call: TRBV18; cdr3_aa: CASSPPTGNNSPLHF; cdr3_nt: TGTGCCAGCTCACCACCGACCGGGAACAATTCACCCCTCCACTTT
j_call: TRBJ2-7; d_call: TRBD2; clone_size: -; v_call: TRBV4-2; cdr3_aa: CASSPGGTPAYEQYF; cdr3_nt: TGTGCCAGCAGCCCGGGGGGGACCCCCGCCTACGAGCAGTACTTC
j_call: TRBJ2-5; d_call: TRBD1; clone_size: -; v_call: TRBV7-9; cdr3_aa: CASSTRDRGSWMETQYF; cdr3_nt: TGTGCCAGCAGCACCCGGGACAGGGGATCTTGGATGGAGACCCAGTACTTC
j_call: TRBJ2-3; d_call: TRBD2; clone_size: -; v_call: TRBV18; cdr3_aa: CASSPPAGGTDTQYF; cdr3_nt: TGTGCCAGCTCACCACCGGCGGGGGGGACAGATACGCAGTATTTT
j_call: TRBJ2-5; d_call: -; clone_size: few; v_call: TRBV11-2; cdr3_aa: CASSWERSGETQYF; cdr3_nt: TGTGCCAGCAGCTGGGAGCGGAGTGGCGAGACCCAGTACTTC
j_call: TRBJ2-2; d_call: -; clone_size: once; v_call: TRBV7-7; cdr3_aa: CASSLGPADPMTGELFF; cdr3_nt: TGTGCTAGCAGCTTGGGGCCCGCGGACCCGATGACCGGGGAGCTGTTTTTT
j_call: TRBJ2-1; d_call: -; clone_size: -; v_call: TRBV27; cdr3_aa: CASSLSTPTYNEQFF; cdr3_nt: TGTGCCAGCAGTTTATCCACTCCTACCTACAATGAGCAGTTCTTC
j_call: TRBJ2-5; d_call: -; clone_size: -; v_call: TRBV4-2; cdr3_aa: CASSQGGRTQETQYF; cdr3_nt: TGTGCCAGCAGCCAAGGAGGGCGGACTCAAGAGACCCAGTACTTC